A single sample gave rise to the 9 T cell receptor beta chains below, sequenced in a study of OX40 agonist ivuxolimab in advanced cancers. Assay: immunoSEQ multiplex PCR; the TCRdb copy retains only in-frame clones and omits some. Found here are tens of thousands of clones, approximately 89% of them singletons; the top ten hold roughly 1%. Material: CD4+ or CD8+ T cells sorted from blood, obtained in a trial of the OX40 agonist ivuxolimab. All receptors derive from an adult with an advanced solid tumor such as melanoma, head and neck, liver or kidney cancer.

This clone was seen once. The chain combines TRBV2 with TRBJ2-7, with D unresolved. The germline gives CDR1 SNHLY, CDR2 FYNNEI. This CDR3 has 15 amino acids. Trimming shortened V by 3 bases and J by 3 bases, and 15 bases separated the two germline ends. The CDR3 region is CASSDGAGWYYEQYF. In nucleotides, the CDR3 is TGTGCCAGCAGTGATGGAGCAGGATGGTACTACGAGCAGTACTTC.

The gene calls are TRBV6-1 and TRBJ1-4; TRBD1 aligns across 12 bases. Trimming at V came to 8 bases and at J to 8 bases, leaving 6 bases not matched to a gene. Germline V gene lookup returns CDR1 MNHNS and CDR2 SASEGT. This CDR3 has 14 amino acids. This CDR3 reads CASRTGTGGEKLFF. The CDR3, as DNA: TGTGCCAGCCGTACCGGGACAGGGGGCGAAAAACTGTTTTTT.

This clone was detected once. Sequence at one end of the junction differs from germline and may be a read error. The chain uses TRBV6-1 and TRBJ2-1, with TRBD1 identical over 10 bases. There are 16 residues in the CDR3. Per germline, CDR1 MNHNS and CDR2 SASEGT. CDR3 bases: TGTGCCAGCAGGGAAGGGGACAGGGGAAACTACAATGAGCAGTTCTTC. It yields the protein CASREGDRGNYNEQFF.

This clone occurred a few times. The J gene is TRBJ1-1, the V gene TRBV6-5, with TRBD1 matching 8 bases. CDR1 is MNHEY and CDR2 is SVGAGI in the germline V gene. The CDR3 contains 15 residues. The V segment lost 2 bases and the J segment 2 bases; nucleotides outside the gene matches: 4. This chain's CDR3 is CASSYRAGGNTEAFF. The CDR3 region has the DNA TGTGCCAGCAGTTACCGGGCAGGGGGCAACACTGAAGCTTTCTTT.

This clone was found a few times. V gene TRBV7-9 combines with J gene TRBJ1-4, with 9 bases lining up with TRBD1. Germline-derived CDR1 and CDR2 are SEHNR and FQNEAQ (reference sequence). The junction had 8 bases not matched to a gene; V was cut back by 4 bases and J by 8 bases. The CDR3 spans 15 residues. CDR3 nucleotides: TGTGCCAGCAGCTCCCCGGGACAGGGATACGAAAAACTGTTTTTT. Translation gives CASSSPGQGYEKLFF. The variable domain in full, completed from reference TRBV7-9 and TRBJ1-4, reads DTGVSQNPRHKITKRGQNVTFRCDPISEHNRLYWYRQTLGQGPEFLTYFQNEAQLEKSRLLSDRFSAERPKGSFSTLEIQRTEQGDSAMYLCASSSPGQGYEKLFFGSGTQLSVL.

The chain has TRBV21-1 and TRBJ1-4; the table's D call TRBD1 went unverified against the DNA. TRBV21-1 has pseudogene status. There are 18 residues in the CDR3. The CDR3 is CASSKALDRGYGNEKLFF. DNA of the CDR3: TGTGCCAGCAGCAAAGCGCTCGACAGGGGGTATGGTAATGAAAAACTGTTTTTT.

In this sample, this clone turned up a few times. The V and J genes are TRBV6-1 and TRBJ1-3; no clear D. The CDR3 extends over 13 amino acids. Germline lookup yields CDR1 MNHNS and CDR2 SASEGT. Trimming shortened V by 6 bases and J by 4 bases, and 10 bases separated the two germline ends. In DNA, the CDR3 is TGTGCCAGCAGCCAAGGGTGGGGAAACACCATATATTTT. Protein sequence: CASSQGWGNTIYF.

In DNA, the CDR3 is TGTGCCAGCACCGGGGACAGGGTAAACTCACCCCTCCACTTT. Its protein is CASTGDRVNSPLHF. The chain uses TRBV5-4 and TRBJ1-6; 9 bases are shared with TRBD1. Germline CDR1 reads SGHNT; CDR2 reads YYREEE (reference sequence). The CDR3 is made up of 14 amino acids. Trimming at V came to 6 bases and at J to 10 bases, leaving 8 bases not matched to a gene. Full variable domain (missing parts from reference TRBV5-4 and TRBJ1-6): ETGVTQSPTHLIKTRGQQVTLRCSSQSGHNTVSWYQQALGQGPQFIFQYYREEENGRGNFPPRFSGLQFPNYSSELNVNALELDDSALYLCASTGDRVNSPLHFGNGTRLTVT.

V and J are TRBV5-1 and TRBJ1-1; the match to TRBD1 covers 10 bases. The CDR3 has 16 amino acids. J lost 0 bases, V lost 4 bases, and 6 bases had no gene match. The V gene's germline CDR1 is SGHRS and CDR2 YFSETQ. This CDR3 is CASSPGTGVVNTEAFF. The CDR3 nucleotides read TGCGCCAGCAGCCCCGGGACAGGGGTTGTGAACACTGAAGCTTTCTTT. Based on the CDR3 plus reference TRBV5-1 and TRBJ1-1, the full variable domain is KAGVTQTPRYLIKTRGQQVTLSCSPISGHRSVSWYQQTPGQGLQFLFEYFSETQRNKGNFPGRFSGRQFSNSRSEMNVSTLELGDSALYLCASSPGTGVVNTEAFFGQGTRLTVV.